Below, one TCR beta chain is given with its context. V lost 0 bases and J lost 1, with 7 bases in between. The CDR3 loop spans 14 amino acids. Germline V lookup: CDR1 SGHRS, CDR2 YFSETQ. Per the authors' pipeline: Reference gene primer amplification yielded estimated nucleated cell counts. TCRdb's copy holds only in-frame clones and misses some; the assay was immunoSEQ multiplex PCR. The DNA was the basis for D and trimming; V, J and clone size are from that table. Among more than 85,000 clones, about 72% were seen once, and the ten largest hold under 10%. This sample was taken from a study of blood T cell repertoires in COVID-19. Looking at the study overall: T cells, B-cell-depleted T cells, or PBMCs supplied cDNA or gDNA.

The V gene is TRBV5-1, the J gene TRBJ1-1; D is undetermined. Source material: peripheral blood. This TCR was recovered from a woman in her sixties or seventies with acute or convalescent COVID-19. CDR3 protein: CASSLGGGNTEAFF. CDR3 in DNA: TGCGCCAGCAGCTTGGGGGGAGGGAACACTGAAGCTTTCTTT.